The present T cell receptor (beta chain) was sequenced within a study of blood T cell repertoires in COVID-19. CDR1 is SGHVS and CDR2 is FQNEAQ in the germline V gene. V lost 5 bases and J 0 bases, leaving 4 bases between the germline ends. There are 13 residues in the CDR3. Participants, roughly 18 to 90 years old, spanned 24 US areas. Participants' reported clinical history set cohort assignment. How the authors handled the data: Reference gene primers were amplified, and this amplification served to estimate nucleated cell counts. Clones were sequenced by immunoSEQ multiplex PCR, and TCRdb holds only the in-frame ones, with some missing. Clone size and the V and J calls come from that table; the DNA yielded D and trimming. The sample has approximately 500,000 clones, approximately 88% seen once.

Sequencing was done on a sample of PBMCs or T cells enriched from blood (not recorded which). The chain couples TRBV7-8 to TRBJ1-4, with D unclear. This TCR was recovered from a woman aged 40 to 50 who had recovered from COVID-19. CDR3 protein: CASSPSTNEKLFF. In nucleotides, the CDR3 is TGTGCCAGCAGCCCCTCAACTAATGAAAAACTGTTTTTT.